The clone carrying this TCR beta chain has just a few counts. The sample belongs to a study of blood T cells in healthy people across ages. A second PCR, run for roughly 7 to 11 cycles, used a sample-barcoded 5' primer plus a J-beta primer mix. TCRdb redid the calling of the 5' RACE reads with MiXCR, one entry per CDR3 protein. Altogether some 370,000 distinct CDR3 sequences are present, approximately 47% being singletons, with the ten largest covering under 60%. The CDR3 consists of 17 residues. Germline V gene data show CDR1 as SQVTM and CDR2 as ANQGSEA. With 6 bases clipped from V and 0 bases from J, the junction kept 7 bases outside the gene matches.

The sequence came from a man aged 55 to 70 in good health. Source material: blood. This chain uses TRBV29-1 with TRBJ2-4; the match to TRBD2 covers 14 bases. CDR3 protein: CSVTGTSGRLAKNIQYF. The CDR3 region has the DNA TGCAGCGTAACCGGGACTAGCGGGAGATTAGCCAAAAACATTCAGTACTTC.